One sample yielded the 32 T cell receptor beta chains listed below, sequenced in a study of post-analysis software for immune sequencing data. Whole-study findings and limits: With TRBV5-6, TRBV5-1 and TRBV20-1 included, about five TRBV segments were more frequent in patients than in controls.

TCR beta cDNA libraries had unique molecular identifiers. TCRdb called the PCR reads again in MiXCR, with one record for every CDR3 protein. The sample yields roughly 400,000 distinct CDR3 sequences, roughly 38% seen once. Which antigens these TCRs recognize remains unknown. Sequencing was performed on blood. These receptor sequences come from a girl aged 2 to 9 with multiple sclerosis.

A remark on this clonotype: A much bigger clone sits one base away, suggesting this may be a read error. This chain joins TRBV6-6 and TRBJ1-1; 8 nucleotides line up with TRBD1. Per the germline V gene, CDR1 is MNHNY and CDR2 is SVGAGI (reference sequence). The CDR3 runs 14 residues. The CDR3 DNA follows: TGTGCCAACAGTTACTCCTGGGACAGGACCAAGGATTTCTTT. Its translation: CANSYSWDRTKDFF.

This clonotype occurred a few times. The rearrangement uses TRBV7-2 and TRBJ2-7; 7 bases line up with TRBD1. The V gene end was trimmed by 4 bases and the J gene end by 3 bases; junction bases not matched to a gene: 9. From germline, CDR1 is SGHTA and CDR2 FQGNSA. The CDR3 runs 15 residues. DNA for the CDR3: TGTGCCAGCAGCTCGAGCACAGGGGCCCTCTACGAGCAGTACTTC. It translates to CASSSSTGALYEQYF.

The rearrangement uses TRBV28 and TRBJ2-2; 9 bases match TRBD2. CDR3 length: 15 amino acids. V shed 2 bases, J shed 4 bases, and the junction held 2 bases outside the gene matches. The germline CDR1 and CDR2 sequences are MDHEN and SYDVKM. CDR3 residues: CASSLVAGATGELFF. CDR3 in DNA: TGTGCCAGCAGTTTAGTAGCGGGAGCCACCGGGGAGCTGTTTTTT.

The rearrangement joins TRBV9 to TRBJ2-3; possibly TRBD1 for D (6 bases). The CDR3 totals 17 residues. V was cut by 0 bases and J by 1 base, with 15 bases left in between. The germline V gene has CDR1 SGDLS and CDR2 YYNGEE. The CDR3, as DNA: TGTGCCAGCAGCGTAGGGAACACAGGGAAAGGCACAGATACGCAGTATTTT. Its protein is CASSVGNTGKGTDTQYF.

V is TRBV12-3 or TRBV12-4 and J is TRBJ2-3, with D perhaps matching TRBD1 or TRBD2 (6 bases each). The CDR3 runs 15 residues. Trimming took off 3 bases at V and 4 bases at J, with 14 bases between the two ends. The CDR3 DNA sequence: TGTGCCAGCAGTTTCAGACTAGAGGGGGCAGATACGCAGTATTTT. Encoded protein: CASSFRLEGADTQYF.

The chain joins TRBV18 to TRBJ1-4; D not certain. Germline V gives CDR1 KGHSH, CDR2 LQKENI. With 1 base removed from V and 6 bases from J, the gap between germline ends came to 3 bases. The CDR3 has 12 residues. This CDR3 is CASSPQDEKLFF. CDR3 in DNA: TGTGCCAGCTCACCACAAGATGAAAAACTGTTTTTT.

V and J are TRBV2 and TRBJ1-1; D is possibly TRBD1 (5 bases). This CDR3 region has 15 residues. Trimming cost V 1 base and J 7 bases, with 16 bases left between them. Germline CDR1 and CDR2: SNHLY and FYNNEI. Here the CDR3 reads CASSEGMGPENEAFF. CDR3 DNA sequence: TGTGCCAGCAGTGAAGGGATGGGGCCAGAAAATGAAGCTTTCTTT.

The chain carries TRBV25-1 and TRBJ2-3; no firm D call. The V end lost 1 base, the J end lost 6 bases, and 14 bases lay between the germline ends. In germline, CDR1 is MGHDK, CDR2 SYGVNS. The CDR3 covers 15 residues. The CDR3 DNA reads TGTGCCAGCAGTGAATCGTACGGCATTTCGGATACGCAGTATTTT. Amino acids: CASSESYGISDTQYF.

The chain is built from TRBV7-8 and TRBJ2-7; D remains ambiguous. This CDR3 contains 15 residues. Germline CDR1 and CDR2: SGHVS and FQNEAQ. Trimming left V 5 bases short and J 0 bases short, with 14 bases between. The CDR3 protein is CASSPPRMSSYEQYF. The CDR3 DNA reads TGTGCCAGCAGCCCCCCCCGCATGAGCTCCTACGAGCAGTACTTC. Complete variable domain (other parts from reference TRBV7-8 and TRBJ2-7): GAGVSQSPRYKVAKRGQDVALRCDPISGHVSLFWYQQALGQGPEFLTYFQNEAQLDKSGLPSDRFFAERPEGSVSTLKIQRTQQEDSAVYLCASSPPRMSSYEQYFGPGTRLTVT.

CDR3 amino acids: CASSKTGPTYEQYF. CDR3 coding DNA: TGCGCCAGCAGCAAAACAGGGCCGACATACGAGCAGTACTTC. The chain uses TRBV5-1 and TRBJ2-7, with D maybe TRBD1 (6 bases). CDR1 is SGHRS and CDR2 is YFSETQ in the germline V gene. Deletions cut 4 bases from V and 4 bases from J, with 15 bases between. This CDR3 contains 14 residues.

With respect to this clonotype: The junction differs from germline at one of its ends, possibly a read error. The J gene is TRBJ2-1, the V gene TRBV27, with 9 positions matching TRBD1. Per the germline V gene, CDR1 is MNHEY and CDR2 is SMNVEV (reference sequence). This CDR3 has 15 amino acids. The CDR3 DNA sequence: TGTACCAGCAGTGTCGGGACAGGGACGTTTGGTGAGCAGTTCTTC. Protein: CTSSVGTGTFGEQFF.

This chain connects TRBV28 to TRBJ2-1; the D call may be TRBD1 or TRBD2 (5 bases each). Trimming removed 8 bases at V and 5 bases at J, with 16 bases between. CDR3 size: 14 residues. CDR1 and CDR2 from the germline V gene are MDHEN and SYDVKM. DNA for the CDR3: TGTGCCAGCTCTAAGGGACGAGGGGACAATGAGCAGTTCTTC. It yields the protein CASSKGRGDNEQFF.

The chain couples TRBV7-9 to TRBJ2-7; 9 nucleotides align to TRBD1. V lost 10 bases and J lost 3; bases outside the gene matches: 4. Germline V gene lookup returns CDR1 SEHNR and CDR2 FQNEAQ (reference sequence). The CDR3 runs 12 residues. The CDR3 loop is CATGDRDYEQYF. In DNA, the CDR3 is TGTGCCACCGGGGACAGGGACTACGAGCAGTACTTC.

The chain carries TRBV5-1 and TRBJ1-2; weak D call: TRBD1 (6 bases). Trimming cost V 2 bases and J 5 bases, with 22 bases left between them. The CDR3 has 17 residues. Per germline, CDR1 SGHRS and CDR2 YFSETQ. CDR3 sequence (DNA): TGCGCCAGCAGCTTTGGATTGAGGGGGGCAGAGGAGTATGGCTACACCTTC. Translated: CASSFGLRGAEEYGYTF.

The chain combines TRBV7-2 with TRBJ2-5, with D possibly TRBD1 on 6 matching bases. Germline CDR1 reads SGHTA; CDR2 reads FQGNSA. There are 13 residues in the CDR3. V lost 3 bases and J lost 3, with 8 bases in between. In DNA form, the CDR3 reads TGTGCCAGCAGCTTGAACAGGGAAGAGACCCAGTACTTC. Translating it yields CASSLNREETQYF.

This clonotype was observed a few times. V usage is TRBV7-3 and J usage is TRBJ1-2; D unresolved. The V gene lost 4 bases and the J gene lost 7 bases, with 10 bases spanning the gap. The CDR3 is made up of 12 amino acids. CDR1 is SGHTA, CDR2 FQGTGA, per germline. In nucleotides, the CDR3 is TGTGCCAGCAGCTCGTTACATGGTGGCTACACCTTC. It translates to CASSSLHGGYTF.

This chain connects TRBV6-5 to TRBJ2-5, with unresolved D. Looked up from germline, CDR1 is MNHEY and CDR2 is SVGAGI. V was clipped by 6 bases and J by 5 bases, with 13 bases between them. CDR3 length: 13 amino acids. CDR3 protein: CASSPGFGETQYF. The CDR3 region has the DNA TGTGCCAGCAGCCCCGGGTTTGGGGAGACCCAGTACTTC.

V usage is TRBV5-4 and J usage is TRBJ1-2; TRBD1 agrees at 7 bases. V shed 5 bases and J 8 bases; nucleotides not matched to a gene: 12. The CDR3 spans 14 residues. Per germline, CDR1 SGHNT and CDR2 YYREEE (reference sequence). The CDR3 DNA sequence: TGTGCCAGCAGTTTATCACAGGGGAAGGCGGGCTACACCTTC. It specifies CASSLSQGKAGYTF.

Notes on this clonotype: A much bigger clone sits one base away, suggesting this may be a read error. The V call is TRBV28, the J call TRBJ2-7; 9 bases map to TRBD1. CDR3 length: 16 amino acids. CDR1 is MDHEN and CDR2 is SYDVKM in the germline V gene. Here the CDR3 DNA reads TGTGCCGGCAGTTCACCGACTGGGACAGGGAGGTACGAGCAGTACTTC. It translates to CAGSSPTGTGRYEQYF.

The rearrangement uses TRBV28 and TRBJ2-3; 7 bases match TRBD1. The CDR3 is 15 residues long. Per germline, CDR1 MDHEN and CDR2 SYDVKM. Losses at the gene ends were 6 bases for V and 2 bases for J; bases not matched to a gene: 8. The CDR3 sequence is CASRRQGEFTDTQYF. In DNA form, the CDR3 reads TGTGCCAGCAGGAGACAGGGCGAGTTCACAGATACGCAGTATTTT.

The chain combines TRBV9 with TRBJ1-5; no definite D call. V lost 0 bases to trimming and J lost 0 bases, with 7 bases between them. CDR3 length: 15 amino acids. Germline V CDR1 and CDR2: SGDLS, YYNGEE. CDR3 sequence: CASSVDPDSNQPQHF. The CDR3 DNA reads as TGTGCCAGCAGCGTAGACCCCGATAGCAATCAGCCCCAGCATTTT.

This chain uses TRBV6-1 with TRBJ1-2, with D perhaps matching TRBD1 (5 bases). CDR1 is MNHNS, CDR2 SASEGT, per germline. CDR3 size: 14 residues. Trimming shortened V by 2 bases and J by 7 bases, and 14 bases separated the two germline ends. CDR3 in DNA: TGTGCCAGCAGTGAAATCAGAAGGGGAGGTGGCTACACCTTC. This codes for CASSEIRRGGGYTF.

The chain recombines TRBV20-1 with TRBJ2-5; the D is unclear. V lost 6 bases and J lost 6, with 20 bases in between. CDR1 and CDR2 (germline): DFQATT, SNEGSKA (reference sequence). This CDR3 is 14 amino acids long. This CDR3 reads CSATKSLGAKTQYF. The CDR3 DNA is TGCAGTGCCACGAAGAGCCTGGGCGCGAAGACCCAGTACTTC.

The rearrangement uses TRBV5-5 and TRBJ1-5, with D unresolved. CDR3 length equals 13 residues. CDR1 is SGHKS and CDR2 is YYEKEE in the germline V gene (reference sequence). Between the trimmed V and J ends, which lost 0 bases and 9 bases, there was a span of 10 bases. The CDR3 DNA reads as TGTGCCAGCAGCTTGGGACACCTCTGGCCCCAGCATTTT. It translates to CASSLGHLWPQHF.

The V gene is TRBV12-1, the J gene TRBJ1-2; the table names TRBD1, a call not compared with the DNA. TRBV12-1 is a documented pseudogene. The CDR3 length is 12 residues. The CDR3 DNA sequence: TGTGCCTCCCCCGGGACCTATTATGGCTACACCTTC. Protein product: CASPGTYYGYTF.

The chain is built from TRBV12-3 or TRBV12-4 and TRBJ1-4; D gene uncertain. CDR3 size: 14 residues. Trimming took 6 bases from V and 7 from J, leaving 15 bases between them. CDR3 nucleotide sequence: TGTGCCAGCAGAGAGACAACAGAAGCTGAAAAACTGTTTTTT. This codes for CASRETTEAEKLFF.

This clonotype was observed a handful of times. The germline gene is not matched at one end of the junction; a read error may be the cause. The chain carries TRBV7-9 and TRBJ2-2; D unresolved. Germline CDR1 and CDR2: SEHNR and FQNEAQ (reference sequence). This CDR3 comprises 13 residues. This chain's CDR3 is CAGSLVSTGELFF. CDR3 DNA sequence: TGTGCCGGCAGCTTAGTATCCACCGGGGAGCTGTTTTTT.

As regards this clonotype: The junction departs from the called germline gene at one end, perhaps through a read error. The chain recombines TRBV20-1 with TRBJ2-7, with D uncertain. The germline gives CDR1 DFQATT, CDR2 SNEGSKA (reference sequence). The CDR3 is made up of 15 amino acids. The DNA for the CDR3 is TGCAGAGCTAGAGGCATAGGACGGAACTCCTACGAGCAGTACTTC. This gives the protein CRARGIGRNSYEQYF.

This chain links TRBV6-5 with TRBJ1-1, with 8 bases matching TRBD1. CDR1 and CDR2 (germline): MNHEY, SVGAGI. V lost 6 bases, J lost 11 bases, and 14 bases stayed unmatched. This CDR3 has 14 amino acids. This chain's CDR3 is CASREVDREWSAFF. In DNA, the CDR3 is TGTGCCAGCAGGGAGGTGGACAGGGAATGGTCGGCTTTCTTT.

This clonotype was seen only a few times. V is TRBV29-1 and J is TRBJ2-1; 7 bases line up with TRBD2. J lost 2 bases, V lost 4 bases, and 5 bases had no gene match. Per germline, CDR1 SQVTM and CDR2 ANQGSEA. The CDR3 contains 14 residues. CDR3 nucleotides: TGCAGCGTTGTAGCGGGTCACACCTACAATGAGCAGTTCTTC. Its protein product is CSVVAGHTYNEQFF.

This clonotype was seen once. The chain uses TRBV10-1 and TRBJ2-3, with D possibly matching TRBD2 (5 bases). The CDR3 is 14 amino acids. Germline values: CDR1 WNHNN, CDR2 SYGVQD (reference sequence). V was clipped by 8 bases and J by 6 bases, with 18 bases between them. The DNA for the CDR3 is TGCGCCAGCCGGGGTTCAAGGTTCGAGGATACGCAGTATTTT. The encoded protein is CASRGSRFEDTQYF.

This clonotype was seen a few times. This chain joins TRBV7-2 and TRBJ2-3, with 12 bases identical to TRBD2. J was trimmed by 4 bases and V by 5 bases; bases with no gene match: 4. This CDR3 is built from 15 residues. In germline, CDR1 is SGHTA, CDR2 FQGNSA. The CDR3 spells CASSPRLAGADTQYF. The CDR3 region has the DNA TGTGCCAGCAGCCCCCGACTAGCGGGAGCAGATACGCAGTATTTT.